A single sample is the source of the 21 T cell receptor beta chains below, sequenced in a study of blood T cell repertoires in COVID-19 (dated by TCRdb to the early 2020s). Library creation used the immunoSEQ multiplex PCR assay. TCRdb obtained this table from immuneACCESS and retained in-frame rearrangements with V and J assigned. These tables miss some clones; where compared with another copy, unresolved V genes account for less than half of the shortfall, and the remainder is unexplained. For this sample there are about 180,000 clones; roughly nine tenths appear just once. Of the sample, roughly 1.2% falls within the top ten clones. Sequencing was carried out using PBMCs or T cells enriched from blood (not recorded which). The origin of the receptors is a human donor with acute COVID-19. The donor label of this sample is uncertain.

The chain links TRBV7-2 to TRBJ1-1; D is ambiguous. CDR1 and CDR2 from the germline V gene are SGHTA and FQGNSA. This CDR3 has 15 amino acids. V lost 0 bases to trimming and J lost 6 bases, with 14 bases between them. DNA of the CDR3: TGTGCCAGCAGCTTAGCATCCAGAGGGAGGGCTGAAGCTTTCTTT. Translating it yields CASSLASRGRAEAFF.

This chain connects TRBV7-9 to TRBJ2-1; 8 nucleotides line up with TRBD2. V was clipped by 1 base and J by 7 bases; unmatched bases: 9. This CDR3 has 16 amino acids. CDR1 is SEHNR and CDR2 is FQNEAQ in the germline V gene (reference sequence). The CDR3 DNA reads TGTGCCAGCAGCTTAGTAATAGTAGCGGGGTTGAATGAGCAGTTCTTC. It encodes CASSLVIVAGLNEQFF.

V and J are TRBV5-1 and TRBJ2-1; possibly TRBD1 for D (5 bases). Germline-derived CDR1 and CDR2 are SGHRS and YFSETQ. The V end was cut by 3 bases, the J end by 5 bases, with 18 bases between. The CDR3 has 16 residues. CDR3 amino acids: CASSSLGPRGNNEQFF. DNA of the CDR3: TGCGCCAGCAGCTCCTTGGGGCCAAGAGGAAACAATGAGCAGTTCTTC.

The gene calls are TRBV29-1 and TRBJ2-7; tentatively, D is TRBD2 (6 bases). With 8 bases removed from V and 5 bases from J, the gap between germline ends came to 16 bases. Germline values: CDR1 SQVTM, CDR2 ANQGSEA. This CDR3 is 12 amino acids long. The CDR3 coding sequence is TGCAGCTCCTTGGGGGGACGGGACGAGCAGTACTTC. Its translation: CSSLGGRDEQYF.

This sequence joins TRBV7-9 and TRBJ1-2, with 8 bases aligning to TRBD1. Germline CDR1 SEHNR, CDR2 FQNEAQ (reference sequence). Trimming at V came to 5 bases and at J to 4 bases, leaving 15 bases not matched to a gene. The CDR3 contains 17 residues. DNA for the CDR3: TGTGCCAGCAGCGCGTCGACAGGGGTTTCGCTTAGCTATGGCTACACCTTC. Its protein product is CASSASTGVSLSYGYTF.

The chain couples TRBV12-5 to TRBJ2-7, with 8 bases that match TRBD1. V shed 6 bases, J shed 0 bases, and the junction held 7 bases outside the gene matches. This CDR3 has 15 residues. Germline CDR1 reads LGHNT; CDR2 reads FRNRAP. This CDR3 reads CASGTGTGDSYEQYF. CDR3 nucleotides: TGTGCTAGTGGAACTGGGACAGGTGACTCCTACGAGCAGTACTTC.

This chain joins TRBV6-2 or TRBV6-3 and TRBJ2-3; the D gene is possibly TRBD1 (5 bases). Germline V CDR1 and CDR2: MNHEY, SVGEGT. V lost 0 bases to trimming and J lost 3 bases, with 10 bases between them. The CDR3 spans 15 residues. The CDR3 DNA reads as TGTGCCAGCAGTTACTCGAAAGGGGAAACAGATACGCAGTATTTT. Its protein product is CASSYSKGETDTQYF.

The chain joins TRBV7-4 to TRBJ2-1; 8 bases fit TRBD2. V was clipped by 3 bases and J by 8 bases; unmatched bases: 12. Germline V gene lookup returns CDR1 SGHVT and CDR2 SQSDAQ. The CDR3 consists of 16 residues. The CDR3 DNA reads TGTGCCAGCAGCTTTTTAGCGGGGAGTCAAGGGGATGAGCAGTTCTTC. It encodes CASSFLAGSQGDEQFF.

The chain is built from TRBV6-5 and TRBJ2-3; 7 bases are a match to TRBD1. The CDR3 is made up of 13 amino acids. CDR1 and CDR2 (germline): MNHEY, SVGAGI. J was trimmed by 5 bases and V by 2 bases; bases with no gene match: 1. CDR3 loop: CASSYRTGDTQYF. CDR3 DNA sequence: TGTGCCAGCAGTTACAGGACAGGAGATACGCAGTATTTT.

The chain joins TRBV7-9 to TRBJ2-7, with 7 bases lining up with TRBD1. The CDR3 extends over 12 amino acids. The germline V gene has CDR1 SEHNR and CDR2 FQNEAQ (reference sequence). V lost 5 bases and J lost 6; bases outside the gene matches: 4. Written as DNA, the CDR3 is TGTGCCAGCAGCCCGGCAGGGGGCGAGCAGTACTTC. Its translation: CASSPAGGEQYF. The whole variable domain, filled in from reference TRBV7-9 and TRBJ2-7, reads DTGVSQNPRHKITKRGQNVTFRCDPISEHNRLYWYRQTLGQGPEFLTYFQNEAQLEKSRLLSDRFSAERPKGSFSTLEIQRTEQGDSAMYLCASSPAGGEQYFGPGTRLTVT.

V gene TRBV6-5 combines with J gene TRBJ1-6, with a weak D call TRBD1 (5 bases). Germline assignment: CDR1 MNHEY and CDR2 SVGAGI. Trimming pared 5 bases from V and 5 bases from J, leaving 13 bases between. The CDR3 spans 15 residues. The CDR3 sequence is CASSPSGLHNSPLHF. CDR3 coding DNA: TGTGCCAGCAGTCCCTCGGGACTGCATAATTCACCCCTCCACTTT.

This clone was seen only once. The chain is built from TRBV11-2 and TRBJ2-7; no firm D call. The germline V gene encodes CDR1 SGHAT and CDR2 FQNNGV. Trimming stripped 2 bases from V and 2 bases from J, with 4 bases between. The CDR3 consists of 12 residues. The CDR3, as DNA: TGTGCCAGCAGCTTAACAGCCTACGAGCAGTACTTC. It codes for CASSLTAYEQYF.

The chain couples TRBV7-3 to TRBJ1-3; 8 bases are a match to TRBD1. J lost 3 bases, V lost 5 bases, and 12 bases had no gene match. The CDR3 runs 17 residues. Per the germline V gene, CDR1 is SGHTA and CDR2 is FQGTGA. In DNA form, the CDR3 reads TGTGCCAGCAGCCCTTCGGGGCCAGGGGGCAGTGGAAACACCATATATTTT. This gives the protein CASSPSGPGGSGNTIYF.

V usage is TRBV11-1 and J usage is TRBJ1-1; TRBD1 is a possible D gene (6 bases). The CDR3 covers 13 residues. Looked up from germline, CDR1 is SGHAT and CDR2 is FQDESV (reference sequence). V shed 6 bases and J shed 1 base, with 9 bases lying between them. The CDR3 DNA sequence: TGTGCCAGCAGTTGGGGGCAGAACACTGAAGCTTTCTTT. Amino acids: CASSWGQNTEAFF.

This chain connects TRBV21-1 to TRBJ2-1; the D segment call TRBD2 is taken from the table without a DNA check. TRBV21-1 is a recognized pseudogene. The CDR3 runs to 11 residues. The CDR3 sequence is CASRRGDEQFF. The DNA of the CDR3 is TGTGCCAGCAGAAGAGGTGATGAGCAGTTCTTC.

V gene TRBV20-1 combines with J gene TRBJ2-1; TRBD2 aligns across 7 bases. The CDR3 is made up of 13 amino acids. The trim removed 3 bases at V and 8 bases at J, leaving 7 bases unmatched. In germline, CDR1 is DFQATT, CDR2 SNEGSKA (reference sequence). CDR3 in amino acids: CSASGAGDDEQFF. The DNA for the CDR3 is TGCAGTGCTAGTGGGGCGGGGGACGATGAGCAGTTCTTC.

This clone was seen only once. The J gene is TRBJ2-3, the V gene TRBV6-5; D may be TRBD2 (5 bases). The CDR3 sequence is 11 residues long. Germline V gene lookup returns CDR1 MNHEY and CDR2 SVGAGI. Trimming removed 9 bases at V and 5 bases at J, with 9 bases between. CDR3 protein: CASSGGDTQYF. In DNA, the CDR3 is TGTGCCAGTTCTGGAGGAGATACGCAGTATTTT.

The V call is TRBV7-8, the J call TRBJ2-1, with 8 positions matching TRBD1. The CDR3 has 16 residues. The ends lost 1 base at V and 5 bases at J; junction bases unmatched: 7. From germline, CDR1 is SGHVS and CDR2 FQNEAQ. The CDR3 loop is CASSLGWTGNHNEQFF. The CDR3 bases are TGTGCCAGCAGCTTAGGTTGGACAGGGAACCACAATGAGCAGTTCTTC.

This sequence joins TRBV7-9 and TRBJ2-5; TRBD1 matches at 9 bases. The CDR3 is 14 amino acids. Germline CDR1 and CDR2: SEHNR and FQNEAQ (reference sequence). The V and J ends lost 5 bases and 4 bases, in that order; junction bases with no gene match: 5. CDR3 sequence: CASSPTGGRETQYF. DNA of the CDR3: TGTGCCAGCAGCCCGACAGGGGGGAGAGAGACCCAGTACTTC. Drawing the rest from reference TRBV7-9 and TRBJ2-5, the complete variable domain is DTGVSQNPRHKITKRGQNVTFRCDPISEHNRLYWYRQTLGQGPEFLTYFQNEAQLEKSRLLSDRFSAERPKGSFSTLEIQRTEQGDSAMYLCASSPTGGRETQYFGPGTRLLVL.

J is TRBJ2-3 and V is TRBV21-1; the table's D call, TRBD1, has no DNA check behind it. TRBV21-1 is classified as a pseudogene. The CDR3 has 21 amino acids. Here the CDR3 reads CASSLLRNSLGQAPTRDTQYF. CDR3 in DNA: TGTGCCAGCAGCTTACTTAGGAATAGTTTAGGACAGGCTCCTACTCGAGATACGCAGTATTTT.

The chain combines TRBV7-8 with TRBJ2-2; D unresolved. CDR3 length equals 15 residues. Germline CDR1 and CDR2: SGHVS and FQNEAQ. Trimming took off 1 base at V and 0 bases at J, with 6 bases between the two ends. The CDR3 bases are TGTGCCAGCAGCTTAGGAGACACGAACACCGGGGAGCTGTTTTTT. This sequence encodes CASSLGDTNTGELFF.